The 14 T cell receptor beta chains in this list originate from one sample, sequenced in a study of T-cell memory formation after mild COVID-19. TCRdb reanalysed the 5' RACE reads using MiXCR and keeps one entry per CDR3 protein. This sample has 450,000 to 700,000 distinct CDR3 sequences, with more than 15% found just once. The specimen sequenced was PBMCs or a T cell subset sorted from them (not recorded which). The origin of the receptors is an adult woman who had mild COVID-19 (a few samples of this study predate the infection). Cell type and time point are not known.

This clonotype was counted ten times or more. This chain connects TRBV7-8 to TRBJ2-7; possible D gene TRBD2, 5 bases. The CDR3 length is 16 residues. V was shortened by 5 bases and J by 0 bases, with 17 bases between the two germline ends. CDR1 and CDR2 from the germline V gene are SGHVS and FQNEAQ. CDR3 sequence: CASSSSPFGSSYEQYF. Here the CDR3 DNA reads TGTGCCAGCAGCAGTAGCCCATTTGGGAGCTCCTACGAGCAGTACTTC.

The V call is TRBV11-1, the J call TRBJ2-1; no firm D call. The CDR3 contains 14 residues. Germline V lookup: CDR1 SGHAT, CDR2 FQDESV (reference sequence). Trimming took 5 bases from V and 6 from J, leaving 14 bases between them. For the CDR3, the DNA is TGTGCCAGCAGCCCAAGTCCCGATTTCAATGAGCAGTTCTTC. Amino acids: CASSPSPDFNEQFF.

V is TRBV5-8 and J is TRBJ1-5; 7 nucleotides line up with TRBD1. The germline CDR1 and CDR2 sequences are SGHTS and YDEGEE. V was pared by 1 base and J by 9 bases, with 13 bases of the junction left unmatched. There are 16 residues in the CDR3. In DNA, the CDR3 is TGTGCCAGCAGCTTGCGTTCGGCACAGGGGACCTCGCCCCAGCATTTT. This encodes CASSLRSAQGTSPQHF.

This chain connects TRBV12-3 or TRBV12-4 to TRBJ2-7; 7 nucleotides line up with TRBD1. CDR3 length equals 14 residues. The V gene end was trimmed by 5 bases and the J gene end by 4 bases; junction bases not matched to a gene: 8. CDR3 loop: CASSPPRDSYEQYF. CDR3 DNA sequence: TGTGCCAGCAGTCCTCCCCGGGACAGTTACGAGCAGTACTTC.

The sample holds a few counts of this clonotype. J is TRBJ2-7 and V is TRBV7-9, with D hard to call. The germline V gene encodes CDR1 SEHNR and CDR2 FQNEAQ (reference sequence). This CDR3 is 14 amino acids long. Trimming left V 1 base short and J 6 bases short, with 13 bases between. The DNA for the CDR3 is TGTGCCAGCAGCTTAGTAGGCGGTTCGCGCGAGCAGTACTTC. Encoded protein: CASSLVGGSREQYF.

This clonotype was recorded a few times. The V gene is TRBV7-9, the J gene TRBJ2-7, with D maybe TRBD1 (6 bases). Germline assignment: CDR1 SEHNR and CDR2 FQNEAQ (reference sequence). V was shortened by 2 bases and J by 1 base, with 15 bases between the two germline ends. This CDR3 spans 16 amino acids. The CDR3 is CASSLLLQGRSYEQYF. Here the CDR3 DNA reads TGTGCCAGCAGCTTACTCTTGCAGGGGAGATCCTACGAGCAGTACTTC.

The chain combines TRBV7-3 with TRBJ1-6; no firm D call. The V end lost 1 base, the J end lost 6 bases, and 4 bases lay between the germline ends. Germline lookup yields CDR1 SGHTA and CDR2 FQGTGA. This CDR3 has 13 residues. In nucleotides, the CDR3 is TGTGCCAGCAGCTTAAATCGTAATTCACCCCTCCACTTT. It encodes CASSLNRNSPLHF.

The rearrangement joins TRBV5-1 to TRBJ2-6, with TRBD1 identical over 7 bases. This CDR3 spans 16 amino acids. Germline V gene lookup returns CDR1 SGHRS and CDR2 YFSETQ. J was trimmed by 12 bases and V by 4 bases; bases with no gene match: 16. The CDR3 bases are TGCGCCAGCAGCCCACAGGGGCCTAACAGAGGTAGCGTCCTGACTTTC. Its translation is CASSPQGPNRGSVLTF.

V gene TRBV7-9 combines with J gene TRBJ2-7; no reliable D call. V shed 5 bases and J shed 2 bases, with 13 bases lying between them. Per germline, CDR1 SEHNR and CDR2 FQNEAQ (reference sequence). The CDR3 totals 14 residues. The chain's CDR3 is CASSRPGPTYEQYF. The DNA for the CDR3 is TGTGCCAGCAGCCGCCCAGGACCTACCTACGAGCAGTACTTC.

This clonotype showed up just a few times. The chain couples TRBV2 to TRBJ1-1; 7 nucleotides match TRBD1. Unmatched junction bases numbered 18, after V lost 5 bases and J lost 0 bases. Germline V gene sequence: CDR1 SNHLY, CDR2 FYNNEI. There are 19 residues in the CDR3. CDR3 bases: TGTGCCAGCAGTCGTCTCTCACCGGGACAGCATCTTCTGAACACTGAAGCTTTCTTT. It is translated as CASSRLSPGQHLLNTEAFF.

This chain connects TRBV7-6 to TRBJ2-7, with D possibly TRBD2 on 6 matching bases. Germline CDR1 SGHVS, CDR2 FNYEAQ. The V and J ends lost 5 bases and 2 bases respectively, with 13 bases between them. CDR3 length: 14 residues. CDR3 coding DNA: TGTGCCAGCAGCCGTAGCGGAGCTACCTACGAGCAGTACTTC. It yields the protein CASSRSGATYEQYF.

This chain connects TRBV12-3 or TRBV12-4 to TRBJ2-2, with D tentatively TRBD2 (6 bases). Trimming removed 4 bases at V and 7 bases at J, with 7 bases between. The CDR3 runs to 12 residues. CDR3 residues: CASSSGGGELFF. Here the CDR3 DNA reads TGTGCCAGCAGTTCCGGGGGCGGGGAGCTGTTTTTT.

This clonotype occurred a few times. The chain carries TRBV5-1 and TRBJ2-2, with D perhaps matching TRBD2 (5 bases). CDR1 SGHRS and CDR2 YFSETQ come from the germline V gene. The CDR3 extends over 16 amino acids. V lost 5 bases, J lost 1 base, and 15 bases lay in between. The CDR3 bases are TGCGCCAGCAGTTTAACCTCGGACTTGAACACCGGGGAGCTGTTTTTT. It is translated as CASSLTSDLNTGELFF.

A few counts support this clonotype. The rearrangement links TRBV20-1 to TRBJ2-5; D remains ambiguous. Per the germline V gene, CDR1 is DFQATT and CDR2 is SNEGSKA (reference sequence). This CDR3 has 12 residues. V was clipped by 4 bases and J by 3 bases, with 9 bases between them. As DNA, the CDR3 is TGCAGTGCTATCCGGGCCAAAGAGACCCAGTACTTC. This encodes CSAIRAKETQYF.